This T cell receptor (beta chain) stems from a study of T cells in tuberculosis. This CDR3 spans 16 amino acids. The V and J ends lost 4 bases and 4 bases, in that order; junction bases with no gene match: 9. Germline-derived CDR1 and CDR2 are SGDLS and YYNGEE. The repertoire was sequenced with immunoSEQ multiplex PCR; TCRdb's copy has only in-frame clones and lacks some. The table has tens of thousands of clones, more than 95% seen once. Sample: PBMCs. This chain uses TRBV9 with TRBJ2-3, with 10 bases aligning to TRBD2. The clonotype originates from a donor aged 10-30 years with latent tuberculosis or without tuberculosis infection. The CDR3 loop is CASSRRVAGGPDTQYF. CDR3 sequence (DNA): TGTGCCAGCAGCCGGCGGGTAGCGGGGGGACCAGATACGCAGTATTTT.